This paragraph covers one T cell receptor beta chain sequence. This clone's antigen is unknown. The sample holds no much larger clone one base away, and base qualities are not on file. TCR sequencing with the immunoSEQ assay provided the T-cell fraction in tumor and uninvolved lung tissue. In the original analysis: In the survival analysis, patients were divided into a high T-cell fraction group (upper tertile) and a low T-cell fraction group (lower two tertiles), and the two groups were compared using a log-rank test. A signed-rank test was used to test paired tumor versus uninvolved lung differences in T-cell fraction. TCRdb provides this immuneACCESS table in a form limited to in-frame rearrangements. Some clones are lacking; in checked studies, under half of them reflect an unresolved V gene, and why the rest are absent is not known. V and J calls plus clone size are reproduced from that table; the DNA served to infer D and trimming. The sample table contains some 29,000 clones; only one count was recorded for 70% to 90% of them. The ten largest clones represent approximately 2% of the sample.

ICON enrollment began in the first half of 2016, and the last patient was enrolled in 2018. A subcohort of 70 to 85 patients provided fresh tumor and matched uninvolved tissue for in-depth immune analyses, with TCR sequencing among those analyses. TCR sequencing was performed on DNA isolated from bulk tissue, without cell sorting. The data were obtained in a study of tumor-infiltrating lymphocytes in localized non-small cell lung cancer (dated by TCRdb to about 2021). General notes on the study: The cohort covered several histologies, both smokers and never-smokers, and patients whose samples were collected after neoadjuvant chemotherapy. The overall ICON cohort was composed of about 150 surgical patients with localized non-small cell lung cancer whose tumors were resected. The same patients underwent several integrated assays, with TCR sequencing performed together with flow cytometry, multiplex immunofluorescence, RNA-seq, exome sequencing and proteomics. A total of about 55 patients were part of the paired comparison of immunoSEQ T-cell fraction between tumor and uninvolved lung. Each patient provided resected tumor tissue plus uninvolved lung tissue from the same patient, with the uninvolved lung tissue described as non-adjacent to the tumor.

The paper as a whole reports these results and caveats: Higher T cell infiltration in tumors than in uninvolved lung tissue was supported by TCRbeta sequencing, consistent with immunofluorescence CD3 counts. Tumor T-cell fraction from TCR sequencing was not associated with recurrence-free survival (p = 0.61). The TCR-derived T-cell fraction showed no difference between the flow cytometry-defined immunotypes IM1 (good prognosis) and IM2 (poor prognosis). Because assay coverage varied across patients depending on available tissue quantity, TCR sequencing was performed for only a subset of the cohort. Because different assays used different pieces of the same tissue, intratumor heterogeneity could not be separated from technical variation.

According to the germline V gene (reference sequence), CDR1 reads LNHDA and CDR2 reads SQIVND. The CDR3 covers 13 residues, taking in both the cysteine and the phenylalanine. The kept DNA is CDR3 alone, 39 bases in frame from the first base. At the junction V is shortened by 4 bases and J by 5 bases, with 11 bases in between. What was sequenced was lung tumor tissue. The receptor was isolated from a human donor with non-small cell lung cancer. The sequence links TRBV19 to TRBJ1-1; the D gene cannot be named for sure. The nucleotide sequence is TGTGCCAGTAGTAGGGAGACATGGACTGAAGCTTTCTTT. This sequence encodes CASSRETWTEAFF.